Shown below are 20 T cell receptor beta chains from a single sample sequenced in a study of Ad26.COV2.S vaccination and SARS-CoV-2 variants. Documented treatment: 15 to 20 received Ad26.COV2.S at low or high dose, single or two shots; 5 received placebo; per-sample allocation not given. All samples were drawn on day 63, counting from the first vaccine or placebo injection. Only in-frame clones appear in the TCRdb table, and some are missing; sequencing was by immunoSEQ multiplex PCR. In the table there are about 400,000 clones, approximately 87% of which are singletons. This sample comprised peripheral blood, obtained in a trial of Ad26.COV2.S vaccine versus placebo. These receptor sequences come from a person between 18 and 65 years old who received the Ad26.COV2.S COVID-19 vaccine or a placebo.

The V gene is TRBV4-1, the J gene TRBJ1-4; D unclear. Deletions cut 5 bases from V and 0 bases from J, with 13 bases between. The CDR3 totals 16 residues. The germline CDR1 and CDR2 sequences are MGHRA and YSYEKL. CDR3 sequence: CASSSREFATNEKLFF. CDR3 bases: TGCGCCAGCAGCTCACGGGAGTTTGCAACTAATGAAAAACTGTTTTTT.

The CDR3 nucleotides are TGTGCCAGCCGGGGGGGGTATGGGATGAACACTGAAGCTTTCTTT. Protein product: CASRGGYGMNTEAFF. The chain carries TRBV6-5 and TRBJ1-1; possibly TRBD1 for D (5 bases). V lost 8 bases and J 0 bases, leaving 16 bases between the germline ends. From germline, CDR1 is MNHEY and CDR2 SVGAGI. The length of the CDR3 is 15 residues.

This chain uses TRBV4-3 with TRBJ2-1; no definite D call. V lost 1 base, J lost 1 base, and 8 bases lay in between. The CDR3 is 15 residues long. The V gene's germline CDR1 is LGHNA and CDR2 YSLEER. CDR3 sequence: CASSQVYGSYNEQFF. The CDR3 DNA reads TGCGCCAGCAGCCAAGTTTATGGGTCCTACAATGAGCAGTTCTTC.

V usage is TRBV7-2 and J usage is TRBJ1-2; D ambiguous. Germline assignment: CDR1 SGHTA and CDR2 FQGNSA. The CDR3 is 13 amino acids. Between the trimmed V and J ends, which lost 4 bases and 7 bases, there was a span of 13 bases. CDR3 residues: CASSSRLGGGYTF. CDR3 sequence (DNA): TGTGCCAGCAGCTCTAGGTTGGGAGGTGGCTACACCTTC. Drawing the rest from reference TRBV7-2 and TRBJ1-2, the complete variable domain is GAGVSQSPSNKVTEKGKDVELRCDPISGHTALYWYRQSLGQGLEFLIYFQGNSAPDKSGLPSDRFSAERTGGSVSTLTIQRTQQEDSAVYLCASSSRLGGGYTFGSGTRLTVV.

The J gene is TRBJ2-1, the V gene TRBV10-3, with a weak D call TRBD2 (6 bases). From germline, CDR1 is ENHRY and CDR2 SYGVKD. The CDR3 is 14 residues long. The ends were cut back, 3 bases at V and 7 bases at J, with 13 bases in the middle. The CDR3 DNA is TGTGCCATCAGTGAATCCGGGGGAAAGAATGAGCAGTTCTTC. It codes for CAISESGGKNEQFF.

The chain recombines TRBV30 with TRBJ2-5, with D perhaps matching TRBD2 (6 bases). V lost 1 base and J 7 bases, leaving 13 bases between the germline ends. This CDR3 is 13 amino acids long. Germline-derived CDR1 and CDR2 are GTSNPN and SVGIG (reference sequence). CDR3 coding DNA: TGTGCCTGGAGTGATGGGGCGCGGGGGACCCAGTACTTC. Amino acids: CAWSDGARGTQYF.

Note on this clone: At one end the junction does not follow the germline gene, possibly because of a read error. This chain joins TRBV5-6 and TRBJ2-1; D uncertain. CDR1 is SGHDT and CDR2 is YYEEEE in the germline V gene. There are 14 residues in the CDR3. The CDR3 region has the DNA TGTGCCAGCAGCTTGACCCCCCGCGGCCCACCGATTCTCTTC. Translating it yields CASSLTPRGPPILF.

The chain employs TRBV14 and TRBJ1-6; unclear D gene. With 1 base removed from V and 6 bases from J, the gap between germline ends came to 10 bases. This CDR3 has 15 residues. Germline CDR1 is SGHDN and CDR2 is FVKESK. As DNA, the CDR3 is TGTGCCAGCAGCCAAGCTCCCACGTTTAATTCACCCCTCCACTTT. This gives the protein CASSQAPTFNSPLHF.

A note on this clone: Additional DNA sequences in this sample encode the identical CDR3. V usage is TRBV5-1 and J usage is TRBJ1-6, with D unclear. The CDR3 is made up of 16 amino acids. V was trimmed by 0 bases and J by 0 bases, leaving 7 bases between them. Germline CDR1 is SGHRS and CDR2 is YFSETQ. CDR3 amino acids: CASSLAGSSYNSPLHF. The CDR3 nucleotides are TGCGCCAGCAGCTTGGCTGGTAGCTCCTATAATTCACCCCTCCACTTT.

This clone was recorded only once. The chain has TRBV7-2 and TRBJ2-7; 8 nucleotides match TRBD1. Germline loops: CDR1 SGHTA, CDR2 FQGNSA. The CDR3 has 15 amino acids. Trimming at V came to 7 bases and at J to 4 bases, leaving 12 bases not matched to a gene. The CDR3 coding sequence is TGTGCCAGCACCCTCTCCCCCGGGACAGGATACGAGCAGTACTTC. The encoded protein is CASTLSPGTGYEQYF. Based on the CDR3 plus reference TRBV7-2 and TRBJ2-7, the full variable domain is GAGVSQSPSNKVTEKGKDVELRCDPISGHTALYWYRQSLGQGLEFLIYFQGNSAPDKSGLPSDRFSAERTGGSVSTLTIQRTQQEDSAVYLCASTLSPGTGYEQYFGPGTRLTVT.

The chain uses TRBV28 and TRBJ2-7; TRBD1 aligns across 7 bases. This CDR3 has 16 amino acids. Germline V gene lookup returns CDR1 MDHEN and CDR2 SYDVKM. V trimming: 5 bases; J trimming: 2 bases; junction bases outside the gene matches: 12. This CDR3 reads CASSAPGQVLTYEQYF. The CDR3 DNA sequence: TGTGCCAGCAGTGCCCCTGGACAGGTTCTGACCTACGAGCAGTACTTC.

CDR3 region: CASSPVFRDRGRGSYGYTF. CDR3 bases: TGTGCCAGCTCACCAGTGTTCCGGGACAGGGGGCGCGGGTCCTATGGCTACACCTTC. The genes are TRBV18 and TRBJ1-2; 12 nucleotides align to TRBD1. The CDR3 length is 19 residues. Unmatched junction bases numbered 14, after V lost 2 bases and J lost 4 bases. The V gene's germline CDR1 is KGHSH and CDR2 LQKENI.

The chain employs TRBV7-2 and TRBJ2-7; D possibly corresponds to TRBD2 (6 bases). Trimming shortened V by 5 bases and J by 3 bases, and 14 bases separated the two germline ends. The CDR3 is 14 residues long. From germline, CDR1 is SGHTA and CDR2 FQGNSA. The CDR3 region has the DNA TGTGCCAGCAGCCTCAGGACCGGGGGCTACGAGCAGTACTTC. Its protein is CASSLRTGGYEQYF.

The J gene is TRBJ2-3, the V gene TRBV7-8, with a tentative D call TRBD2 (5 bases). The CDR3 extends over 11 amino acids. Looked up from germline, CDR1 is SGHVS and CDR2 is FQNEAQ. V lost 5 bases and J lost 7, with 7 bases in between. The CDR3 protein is CASSLDYTQYF. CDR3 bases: TGTGCCAGCAGCCTGGACTATACGCAGTATTTT.

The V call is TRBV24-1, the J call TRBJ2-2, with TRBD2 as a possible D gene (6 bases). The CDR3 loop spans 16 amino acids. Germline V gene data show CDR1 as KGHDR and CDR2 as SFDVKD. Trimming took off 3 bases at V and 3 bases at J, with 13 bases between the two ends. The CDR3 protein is CATSDDWDWDTGELFF. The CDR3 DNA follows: TGTGCCACCAGTGATGACTGGGACTGGGACACCGGGGAGCTGTTTTTT.

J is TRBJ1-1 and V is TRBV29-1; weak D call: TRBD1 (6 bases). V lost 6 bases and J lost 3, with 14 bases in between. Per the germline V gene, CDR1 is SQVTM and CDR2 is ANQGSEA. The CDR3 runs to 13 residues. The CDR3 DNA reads TGCAGCGTCCCAGGGGAATTCGACACTGAAGCTTTCTTT. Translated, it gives CSVPGEFDTEAFF. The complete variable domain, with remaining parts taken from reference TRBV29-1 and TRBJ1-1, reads SAVISQKPSRDICQRGTSLTIQCQVDSQVTMMFWYRQQPGQSLTLIATANQGSEATYESGFVIDKFPISRPNLTFSTLTVSNMSPEDSSIYLCSVPGEFDTEAFFGQGTRLTVV.

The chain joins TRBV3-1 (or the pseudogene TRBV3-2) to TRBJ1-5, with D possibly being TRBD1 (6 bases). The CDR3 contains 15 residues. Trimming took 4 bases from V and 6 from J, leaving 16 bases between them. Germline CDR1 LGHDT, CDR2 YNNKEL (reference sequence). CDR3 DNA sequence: TGTGCCAGCAGCCTGGAACCAGGGGTGAGTCAGCCCCAGCATTTT. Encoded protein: CASSLEPGVSQPQHF.

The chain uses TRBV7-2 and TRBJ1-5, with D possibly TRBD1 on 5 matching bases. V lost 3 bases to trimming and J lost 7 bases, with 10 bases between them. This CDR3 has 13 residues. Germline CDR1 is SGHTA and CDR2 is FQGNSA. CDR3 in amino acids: CASSFRENQPQHF. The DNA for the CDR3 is TGTGCCAGCAGCTTCAGGGAGAACCAGCCCCAGCATTTT.

CDR3 in amino acids: CATSDMDYTDTQYF. CDR3 in DNA: TGTGCCACCAGTGACATGGACTACACAGATACGCAGTATTTT. The V and J genes are TRBV24-1 and TRBJ2-3; possibly TRBD2 for D (6 bases). The ends were cut back, 4 bases at V and 2 bases at J, with 9 bases in the middle. CDR3 length: 14 amino acids. Germline V gene sequence: CDR1 KGHDR, CDR2 SFDVKD.

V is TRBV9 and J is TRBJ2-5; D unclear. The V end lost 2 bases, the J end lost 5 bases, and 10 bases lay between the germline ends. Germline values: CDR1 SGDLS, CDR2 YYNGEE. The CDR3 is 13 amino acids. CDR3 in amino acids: CASSVSPAETQYF. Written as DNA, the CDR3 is TGTGCCAGCAGCGTTTCCCCAGCGGAGACCCAGTACTTC. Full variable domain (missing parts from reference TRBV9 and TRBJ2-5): DSGVTQTPKHLITATGQRVTLRCSPRSGDLSVYWYQQSLDQGLQFLIQYYNGEERAKGNILERFSAQQFPDLHSELNLSSLELGDSALYFCASSVSPAETQYFGPGTRLLVL.